A single T cell receptor (beta chain) is shown here with its context. CDR1 SGHRS and CDR2 YFSETQ come from the germline V gene. The CDR3 is 15 amino acids. Trimming stripped 4 bases from V and 0 bases from J, with 11 bases between. The data were taken from a study of blood T cell repertoires in COVID-19. In the study overall: T cells, B-cell-depleted T cells, or PBMCs provided the cDNA or gDNA that served as material.

Study processing details: The assay estimated nucleated cells by amplifying reference gene primers. The data were produced by immunoSEQ multiplex PCR, yet TCRdb's version contains in-frame clones alone and is incomplete. That table furnishes V, J and clone size, whereas the DNA furnished D and trimming. The repertoire holds about 64,000 clones, with 70% to 90% as singletons. The chain carries TRBV5-1 and TRBJ2-1; D not certain. This TCR came from a man aged 50 or older with active COVID-19. The sample comprised peripheral blood. CDR3: CASSPGSISYNEQFF. The CDR3 nucleotides read TGCGCCAGCAGCCCCGGTTCTATCTCCTACAATGAGCAGTTCTTC.